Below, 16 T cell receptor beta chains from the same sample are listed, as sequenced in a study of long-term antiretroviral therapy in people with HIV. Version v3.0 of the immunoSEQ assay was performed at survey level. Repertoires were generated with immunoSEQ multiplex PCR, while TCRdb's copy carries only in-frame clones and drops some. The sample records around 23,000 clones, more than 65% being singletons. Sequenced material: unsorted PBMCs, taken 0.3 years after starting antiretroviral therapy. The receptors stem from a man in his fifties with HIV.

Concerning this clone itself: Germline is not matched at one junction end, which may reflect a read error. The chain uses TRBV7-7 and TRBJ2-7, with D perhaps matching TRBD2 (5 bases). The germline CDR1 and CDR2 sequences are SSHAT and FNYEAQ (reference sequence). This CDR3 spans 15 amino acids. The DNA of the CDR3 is TGTGCTAGCAGCTTAGAGGCAGGAGGAGGCTACGAGCAGTACTTC. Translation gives CASSLEAGGGYEQYF.

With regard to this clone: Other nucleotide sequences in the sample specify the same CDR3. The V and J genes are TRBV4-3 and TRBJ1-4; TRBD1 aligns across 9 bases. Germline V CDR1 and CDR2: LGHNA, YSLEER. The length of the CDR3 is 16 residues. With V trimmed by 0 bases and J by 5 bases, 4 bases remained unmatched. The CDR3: CASSQDFGTGNEKLFF. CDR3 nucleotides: TGCGCCAGCAGCCAAGACTTTGGGACAGGGAATGAAAAACTGTTTTTT.

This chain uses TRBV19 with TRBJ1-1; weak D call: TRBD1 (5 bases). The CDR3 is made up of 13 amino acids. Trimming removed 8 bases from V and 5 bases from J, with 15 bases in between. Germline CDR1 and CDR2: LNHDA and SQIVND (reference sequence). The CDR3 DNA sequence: TGTGCCAGTCAAACAGGAGCGGTGACTGAAGCTTTCTTT. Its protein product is CASQTGAVTEAFF.

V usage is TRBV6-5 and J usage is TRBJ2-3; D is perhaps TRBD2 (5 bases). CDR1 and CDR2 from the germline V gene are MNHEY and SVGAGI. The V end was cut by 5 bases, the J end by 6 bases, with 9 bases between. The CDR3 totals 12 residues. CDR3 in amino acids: CASSRTGDTQYF. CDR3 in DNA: TGTGCCAGCAGTAGAACGGGGGATACGCAGTATTTT.

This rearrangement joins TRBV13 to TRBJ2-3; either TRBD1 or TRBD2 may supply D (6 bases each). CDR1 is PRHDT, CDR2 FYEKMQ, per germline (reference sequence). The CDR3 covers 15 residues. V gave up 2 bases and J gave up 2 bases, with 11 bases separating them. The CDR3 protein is CASSLIGGYTDTQYF. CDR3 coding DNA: TGTGCCAGCAGCTTAATCGGGGGCTACACAGATACGCAGTATTTT.

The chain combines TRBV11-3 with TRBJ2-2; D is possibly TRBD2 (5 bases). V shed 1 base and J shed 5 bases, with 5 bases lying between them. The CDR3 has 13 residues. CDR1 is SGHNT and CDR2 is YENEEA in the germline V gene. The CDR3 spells CASSLAGTGELFF. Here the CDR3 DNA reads TGTGCCAGCAGCTTAGCGGGGACCGGGGAGCTGTTTTTT.

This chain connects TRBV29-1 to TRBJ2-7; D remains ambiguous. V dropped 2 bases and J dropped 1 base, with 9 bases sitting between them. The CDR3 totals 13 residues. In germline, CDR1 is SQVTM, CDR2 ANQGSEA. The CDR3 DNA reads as TGCAGCGTTGAACTGACGGATTCCTACGAGCAGTACTTC. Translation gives CSVELTDSYEQYF.

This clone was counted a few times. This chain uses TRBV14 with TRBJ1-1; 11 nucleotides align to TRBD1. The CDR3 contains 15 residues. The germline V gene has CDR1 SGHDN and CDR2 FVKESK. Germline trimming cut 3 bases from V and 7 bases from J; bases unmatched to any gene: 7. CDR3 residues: CASSHLRDRGFEAFF. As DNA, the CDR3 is TGTGCCAGCAGCCACCTCCGGGACAGGGGGTTTGAAGCTTTCTTT.

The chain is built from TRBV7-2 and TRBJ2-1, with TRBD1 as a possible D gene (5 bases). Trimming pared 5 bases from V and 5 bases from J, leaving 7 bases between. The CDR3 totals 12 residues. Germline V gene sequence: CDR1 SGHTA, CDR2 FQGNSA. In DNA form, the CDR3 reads TGTGCCAGCAGCCAGGGTGACAATGAGCAGTTCTTC. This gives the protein CASSQGDNEQFF. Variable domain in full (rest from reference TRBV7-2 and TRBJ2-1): GAGVSQSPSNKVTEKGKDVELRCDPISGHTALYWYRQSLGQGLEFLIYFQGNSAPDKSGLPSDRFSAERTGGSVSTLTIQRTQQEDSAVYLCASSQGDNEQFFGPGTRLTVL.

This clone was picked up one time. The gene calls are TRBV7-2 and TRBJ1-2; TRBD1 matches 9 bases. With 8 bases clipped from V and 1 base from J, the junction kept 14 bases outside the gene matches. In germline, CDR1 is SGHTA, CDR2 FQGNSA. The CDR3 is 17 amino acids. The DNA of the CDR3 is TGTGCCAGCCGTAAACCGGGACAGGGAGCTTTTAACTATGGCTACACCTTC. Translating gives CASRKPGQGAFNYGYTF.

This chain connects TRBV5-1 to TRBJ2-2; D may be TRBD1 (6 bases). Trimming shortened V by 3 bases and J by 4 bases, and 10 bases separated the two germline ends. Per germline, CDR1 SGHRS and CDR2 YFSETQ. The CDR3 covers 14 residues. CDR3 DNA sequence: TGCGCCAGCAGCTCGACAGGCCCCACCGGGGAGCTGTTTTTT. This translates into CASSSTGPTGELFF.

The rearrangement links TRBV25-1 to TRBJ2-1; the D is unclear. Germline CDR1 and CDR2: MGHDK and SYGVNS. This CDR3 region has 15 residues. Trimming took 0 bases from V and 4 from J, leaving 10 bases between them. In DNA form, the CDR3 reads TGTGCCAGCAGTGAATATGAGAGTTCTTACAATGAGCAGTTCTTC. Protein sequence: CASSEYESSYNEQFF.

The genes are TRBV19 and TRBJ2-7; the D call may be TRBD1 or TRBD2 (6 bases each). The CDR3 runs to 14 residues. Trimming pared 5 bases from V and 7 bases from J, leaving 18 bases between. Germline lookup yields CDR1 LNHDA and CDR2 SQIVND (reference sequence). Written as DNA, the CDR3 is TGTGCCAGTAGTTCCCTGGGGGGCTCAGCGGAGCAGTACTTC. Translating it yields CASSSLGGSAEQYF.

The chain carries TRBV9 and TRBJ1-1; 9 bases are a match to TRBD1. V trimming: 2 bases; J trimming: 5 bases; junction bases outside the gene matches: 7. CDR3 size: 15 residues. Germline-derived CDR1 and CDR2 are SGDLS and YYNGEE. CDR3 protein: CASSVHRGPGTEAFF. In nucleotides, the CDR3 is TGTGCCAGCAGCGTGCACAGGGGGCCTGGTACTGAAGCTTTCTTT.

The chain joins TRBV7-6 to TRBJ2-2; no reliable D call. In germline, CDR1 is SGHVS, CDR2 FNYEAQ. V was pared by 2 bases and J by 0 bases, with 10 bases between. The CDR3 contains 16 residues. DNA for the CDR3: TGTGCCAGCAGCTTAAGATTGAGATCGAACACCGGGGAGCTGTTTTTT. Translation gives CASSLRLRSNTGELFF.

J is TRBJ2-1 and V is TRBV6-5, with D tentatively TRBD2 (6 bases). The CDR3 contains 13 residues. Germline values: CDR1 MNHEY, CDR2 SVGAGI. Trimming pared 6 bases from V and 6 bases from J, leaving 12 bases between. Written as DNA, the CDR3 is TGTGCCAGCAGCCGACTAGAGCGCAATGAGCAGTTCTTC. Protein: CASSRLERNEQFF.